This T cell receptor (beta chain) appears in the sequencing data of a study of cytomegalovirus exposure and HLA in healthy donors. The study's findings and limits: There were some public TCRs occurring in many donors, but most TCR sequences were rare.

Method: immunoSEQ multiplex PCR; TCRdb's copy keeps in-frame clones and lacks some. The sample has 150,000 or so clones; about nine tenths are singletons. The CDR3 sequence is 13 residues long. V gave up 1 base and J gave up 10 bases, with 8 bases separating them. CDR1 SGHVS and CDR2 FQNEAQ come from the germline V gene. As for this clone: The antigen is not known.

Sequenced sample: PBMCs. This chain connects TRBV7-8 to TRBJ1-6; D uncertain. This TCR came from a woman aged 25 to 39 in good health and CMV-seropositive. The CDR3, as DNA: TGTGCCAGCAGCTTAGTTAGATCCTCACCCCTCCACTTT. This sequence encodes CASSLVRSSPLHF.